This paragraph covers one T cell receptor beta chain sequence. This record belongs to a study of response to subunit inactivated influenza vaccine. TCRdb passed the RT-PCR reads through MiXCR, listing each CDR3 protein once. The sample carries a few hundred thousand distinct CDR3 sequences, 22% recorded once. Per the germline V gene, CDR1 is MNHNS and CDR2 is SASEGT. This CDR3 spans 13 amino acids. Between the trimmed V and J ends, which lost 7 bases and 2 bases, there was a span of 9 bases. Sequences were derived from PBMCs from blood, sampled approximately 20 months after vaccination. The gene calls are TRBV6-1 and TRBJ1-5; possibly TRBD1 for D (5 bases). The TCR comes from a man aged 50 to 69 who received an inactivated influenza vaccine. This CDR3 is CASNDRGNQPQHF. The CDR3 DNA follows: TGTGCCAGCAACGACAGAGGCAATCAGCCCCAGCATTTT.